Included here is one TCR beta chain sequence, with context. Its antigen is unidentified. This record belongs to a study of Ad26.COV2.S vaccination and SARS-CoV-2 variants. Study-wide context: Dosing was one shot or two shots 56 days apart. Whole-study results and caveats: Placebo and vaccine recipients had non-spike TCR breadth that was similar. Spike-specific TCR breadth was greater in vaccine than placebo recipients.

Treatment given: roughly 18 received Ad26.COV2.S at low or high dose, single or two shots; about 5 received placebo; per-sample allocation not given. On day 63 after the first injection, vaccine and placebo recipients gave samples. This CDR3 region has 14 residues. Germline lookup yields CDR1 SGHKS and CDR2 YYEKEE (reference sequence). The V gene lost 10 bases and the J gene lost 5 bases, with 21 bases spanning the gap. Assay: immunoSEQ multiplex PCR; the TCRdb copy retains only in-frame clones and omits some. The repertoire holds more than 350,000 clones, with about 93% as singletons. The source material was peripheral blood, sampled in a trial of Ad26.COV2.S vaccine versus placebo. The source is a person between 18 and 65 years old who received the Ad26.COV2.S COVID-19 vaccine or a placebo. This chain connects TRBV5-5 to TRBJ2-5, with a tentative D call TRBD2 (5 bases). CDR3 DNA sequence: TGTGCCTCCAGAGGCGCGGAGGTCCAGGAGACCCAGTACTTC. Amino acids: CASRGAEVQETQYF. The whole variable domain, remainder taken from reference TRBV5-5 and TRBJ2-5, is DAGVTQSPTHLIKTRGQQVTLRCSPISGHKSVSWYQQVLGQGPQFIFQYYEKEERGRGNFPDRFSARQFPNYSSELNVNALLLGDSALYLCASRGAEVQETQYFGPGTRLLVL.